This T cell receptor (beta chain) was captured by sequencing in a study of early T cells in non-severe SARS-CoV-2 infection. Study in general: It was bulk RNA from unsorted whole blood that was sequenced, and the chains were unpaired.

This clonotype was detected only a few times. As yet, its antigen is unknown. General study findings and limits: Matching with VDJdb favored anti-spike CD8 responses (missing private and CD4 specificities).

Unique molecular identifiers (one per individual cDNA molecule) were attached. Each CDR3 protein is one row after TCRdb ran MiXCR on the 5' RACE reads. The table shows 26,000 or so distinct CDR3 sequences, with 4.6% occurring only once. Sequences were derived from whole blood, sampled at baseline. The receptor was derived from an adult who was a healthcare worker with PCR-confirmed SARS-CoV-2 infection or an uninfected control (not recorded which).

CDR3 in amino acids: CASSPHRDTNTEAFF. The CDR3 DNA follows: TGTGCCAGCAGCCCCCATCGGGACACCAACACTGAAGCTTTCTTT. This chain uses TRBV7-3 with TRBJ1-1; D perhaps matches TRBD1 (6 bases). Trimming shortened V by 5 bases and J by 2 bases, and 15 bases separated the two germline ends. From germline, CDR1 is SGHTA and CDR2 FQGTGA. The CDR3 loop spans 15 amino acids.